This T cell receptor (beta chain) was identified in a study of blood T cell repertoires in COVID-19. Study information: Sources were T cells, B-cell-depleted T cells, or PBMCs; the material itself was cDNA or gDNA.

TCRdb's table, derived via immunoSEQ multiplex PCR, lists solely in-frame clones and lacks some. This table has roughly 150,000 clones, over 75% appearing once. Looked up from germline, CDR1 is LNHDA and CDR2 is SQIVND (reference sequence). With 0 bases clipped from V and 4 bases from J, the junction kept 11 bases outside the gene matches. The CDR3 runs to 17 residues. The sequenced material came from PBMCs or T cells enriched from blood (not recorded which). The TCR sequence derives from a woman between 35 and 50 years old with acute COVID-19. The chain couples TRBV19 to TRBJ1-2, with TRBD1 matching over 7 bases. DNA for the CDR3: TGTGCCAGTAGTATAGATCGTGTGGACAGGCCCTTCTATGGCTACACCTTC. It encodes CASSIDRVDRPFYGYTF.